The T cell receptor beta chain described here comes from a study of sequential checkpoint blockade in melanoma. Treatment here: randomized to nivolumab then ipilimumab (arm A) or the reverse (arm B). Patients had received no earlier DNA-damaging chemotherapy. From thawed PBMCs, live CD3+CD8+ cells negative for CD19 and CD56 were sorted. Looked up from germline, CDR1 is MDHEN and CDR2 is SYDVKM. Germline trimming cut 3 bases from V and 5 bases from J; bases unmatched to any gene: 6. The CDR3 is 16 residues long. The assay was immunoSEQ multiplex PCR, and TCRdb's table has in-frame clones only and misses some. The top ten hold roughly 22% of the sample, which has fewer than 40,000 clones, 65% to 90% seen once.

This TCR came from a human donor with melanoma. Here the sequenced sample was CD8+ T cells sorted from blood (inferred from file names), taken from a patient given nivolumab and ipilimumab in sequence. The chain uses TRBV28 and TRBJ1-6; 8 bases align to TRBD1. The CDR3 DNA follows: TGTGCCAGCAGTTTCGGACAGGGTTGGGATAATTCACCCCTCCACTTT. Translated, it gives CASSFGQGWDNSPLHF.